Each of the 4 T cell receptor beta chains below was sequenced from the same sample in a study of shared clonotypes between healthy human individuals. Profiled with immunoSEQ multiplex PCR; TCRdb holds only in-frame clones, not every one. Of around 1.5 million clones in the sample, around 98% were seen once. The sequenced sample was naive CD4+ T cells sorted from blood. The sample's subset: CD45RA+ positively selected. These receptors originate from a young man in good health.

The chain uses TRBV25-1 and TRBJ2-7; TRBD1 aligns across 7 bases. The CDR3 runs to 14 residues. CDR1 and CDR2 (germline): MGHDK, SYGVNS. V lost 6 bases and J lost 5; bases outside the gene matches: 10. CDR3 sequence reads: CASRSTGSWDEQYF. The CDR3 DNA reads as TGTGCCAGCAGATCGACAGGGTCATGGGACGAGCAGTACTTC.

The DNA of the CDR3 is TGCGCCAGCAGAGCAGATCAGAACACCGGGGAGCTGTTTTTT. It specifies CASRADQNTGELFF. This chain joins TRBV10-2 and TRBJ2-2; no clear D. Trimming left V 6 bases short and J 1 base short, with 9 bases between. The CDR3 contains 14 residues. The germline gives CDR1 WSHSY, CDR2 SAAADI.

The chain has TRBV27 and TRBJ2-7; D call uncertain. The CDR3 loop spans 14 amino acids. Trimming took 6 bases from V and 3 from J, leaving 15 bases between them. Germline CDR1 MNHEY, CDR2 SMNVEV (reference sequence). In nucleotides, the CDR3 is TGTGCCAGCAGCGAAAGGATGGAATTCTACGAGCAGTACTTC. Its protein product is CASSERMEFYEQYF.

This chain uses TRBV7-9 with TRBJ2-1, with 7 bases that match TRBD1. CDR3 length equals 18 residues. Germline CDR1 SEHNR, CDR2 FQNEAQ (reference sequence). V trimming: 1 base; J trimming: 7 bases; junction bases outside the gene matches: 16. Here the CDR3 reads CASSLGQGGLAPWNEQFF. CDR3 DNA: TGTGCCAGCAGCTTAGGACAGGGTGGGCTAGCCCCATGGAATGAGCAGTTCTTC. Combining the CDR3 with reference TRBV7-9 and TRBJ2-1 gives the whole variable domain DTGVSQNPRHKITKRGQNVTFRCDPISEHNRLYWYRQTLGQGPEFLTYFQNEAQLEKSRLLSDRFSAERPKGSFSTLEIQRTEQGDSAMYLCASSLGQGGLAPWNEQFFGPGTRLTVL.